The rows below give T cell receptor beta chains drawn from one sample of a study of T-cell reconstitution after alpha-beta-depleted transplantation in children. TCRdb used MiXCR to reprocess the PCR reads, holding one entry per CDR3 protein. Of nearly 200,000 distinct CDR3 sequences listed, 6.3% are singletons. The specimen was PBMCs, collected before TCRalphabeta/CD19-depleted stem cell transplant. These receptors all stem from a girl in the first two years of life with combined immunodeficiency, due to receive a stem cell transplant. Both conserved end residues are part of each CDR3. The D gene is left open where the match is weak. A row's size may be missing; if present it is once, few, many or a size class.

d_call	v_call	clone_size	j_call	cdr3_aa	cdr3_nt
.	TRBV4-2	many	TRBJ2-7	CASSLDRDIRYEQYF	TGTGCCAGCAGCCTTGACCGGGACATACGCTACGAGCAGTACTTC
TRBD1	TRBV29-1	many	TRBJ1-3	CSVAGTGGLNTIYF	TGCAGCGTTGCCGGTACAGGGGGCTTAAACACCATATATTTT
.	TRBV24-1	.	TRBJ2-7	CATKGTDRDEQYF	TGTGCCACCAAGGGGACCGATCGGGACGAGCAGTACTTC
TRBD2	TRBV20-1	many	TRBJ2-7	CSGWAGTSGTTYEQYF	TGCAGCGGTTGGGCCGGGACTAGCGGGACAACCTACGAGCAGTACTTC
TRBD1	TRBV6-1	few	TRBJ2-7	CASIDRGAPHEQYF	TGTGCCAGCATCGACAGGGGGGCCCCCCACGAGCAGTACTTC
TRBD1	TRBV28	many	TRBJ2-1	CASSFRDRGRYHEQFF	TGTGCCAGCAGTTTTAGAGACAGGGGGCGCTACCATGAGCAGTTCTTC
TRBD1	TRBV7-9	many	TRBJ2-5	CASSSSGTGIEETQYF	TGTGCCAGCAGCTCCTCCGGGACAGGGATAGAAGAGACCCAGTACTTC
TRBD1	TRBV19	.	TRBJ2-2	CASSPIRQGNTGELFF	TGTGCCAGTAGCCCTATTCGACAGGGCAACACCGGGGAGCTGTTTTTT
.	TRBV15	many	TRBJ2-1	CATSRGSGVEQFF	TGTGCCACCAGCAGAGGATCGGGGGTTGAGCAGTTCTTC
.	TRBV29-1	many	TRBJ2-5	CSVPGPKWTQYF	TGCAGCGTTCCGGGACCTAAGTGGACCCAGTACTTC
.	TRBV4-3	many	TRBJ1-1	CASSPLDRLNTEAFF	TGCGCCAGCAGCCCCTTGGACAGATTGAACACTGAAGCTTTCTTT
TRBD2	TRBV4-2	many	TRBJ2-1	CASSPEAGGFYEQFF	TGTGCCAGCAGTCCCGAGGCGGGAGGGTTTTATGAGCAGTTCTTC
.	TRBV9	many	TRBJ2-2	CASSAEGGGELFF	TGTGCCAGCAGCGCAGAGGGGGGCGGGGAGCTGTTTTTT
.	TRBV28	many	TRBJ1-5	CASSLWGGINQPQHF	TGTGCCAGCAGTTTATGGGGGGGCATCAATCAGCCCCAGCATTTT
TRBD2	TRBV2	.	TRBJ2-7	CASTPGTSGGPYKYF	TGTGCCAGCACCCCCGGGACTAGCGGGGGGCCCTACAAGTACTTC
.	TRBV7-2	many	TRBJ1-1	CASSLGLMNTEAFF	TGTGCCAGCAGCTTAGGGTTGATGAACACTGAAGCTTTCTTT
TRBD1	TRBV29-1	many	TRBJ2-7	CSVGFSVRVGQKRYEQYF	TGCAGCGTTGGTTTTAGTGTTCGGGTGGGACAGAAAAGATACGAGCAGTACTTC
TRBD2	TRBV4-2	few	TRBJ2-7	CASSQDGLAGGAQYF	TGTGCCAGCAGCCAAGACGGGCTAGCGGGGGGTGCGCAGTACTTC
TRBD2	TRBV20-1	.	TRBJ2-7	CSARSTSGAYEQYF	TGCAGTGCTAGATCGACTAGCGGTGCCTACGAGCAGTACTTC
.	TRBV7-2	many	TRBJ2-7	CASSLASRQPHAYEQYF	TGTGCCAGCAGCTTAGCGAGCAGGCAGCCTCATGCCTACGAGCAGTACTTC
.	TRBV7-6	.	TRBJ2-1	CASSFSPALLQNEQFF	TGTGCCAGCAGCTTCTCTCCTGCTCTGTTGCAGAATGAGCAGTTCTTC
.	TRBV24-1	.	TRBJ1-2	CATSGSGTSHGYTF	TGTGCCACCAGTGGTTCAGGCACCTCCCATGGCTACACCTTC
TRBD1	TRBV2	many	TRBJ1-5	CASSEDRGHQPQHF	TGTGCCAGCAGTGAAGACAGGGGGCATCAGCCCCAGCATTTT
.	TRBV5-1	many	TRBJ2-7	CASSLTPGKQYEQYF	TGCGCCAGCAGCTTGACCCCAGGGAAGCAATACGAGCAGTACTTC
TRBD2	TRBV29-1	few	TRBJ2-2	CSVETGGLNTGELFF	TGCAGCGTTGAAACGGGAGGCCTAAACACCGGGGAGCTGTTTTTT
TRBD1	TRBV6-1	.	TRBJ2-7	CASNLLTGLEQYF	TGTGCCAGCAACCTCCTGACAGGGCTCGAGCAGTACTTC
TRBD2	TRBV2	many	TRBJ2-1	CASRVSGRSSYNEQFF	TGTGCCAGCAGGGTGAGCGGGAGGTCCTCCTACAATGAGCAGTTCTTC
.	TRBV5-1	medium-sized	TRBJ2-7	CASSLDSPLYEQYF	TGCGCCAGCAGCTTGGATTCCCCTCTCTACGAGCAGTACTTC
.	TRBV12-3/TRBV12-4	many	TRBJ2-7	CASSFGVRYEQYF	TGTGCCAGCAGTTTCGGGGTCCGATACGAGCAGTACTTC
.	TRBV20-1	many	TRBJ1-6	CSASGLSGYNSPLHF	TGCAGTGCTAGCGGGCTCTCGGGGTATAATTCACCCCTCCACTTT
TRBD2	TRBV20-1	many	TRBJ2-1	CTSSGRARNEQFF	TGTACTTCAAGCGGGAGGGCTAGAAATGAGCAGTTCTTC
.	TRBV12-3/TRBV12-4	many	TRBJ1-5	CASSWGRPGNQPQHF	TGTGCCAGCAGTTGGGGGCGTCCTGGTAATCAGCCCCAGCATTTT
.	TRBV29-1	many	TRBJ2-2	CSVARGQNTGELFF	TGCAGCGTGGCCCGGGGACAGAACACCGGGGAGCTGTTTTTT
.	TRBV4-1	many	TRBJ1-2	CASSYVGVIYGYTF	TGCGCCAGCAGCTATGTCGGGGTAATCTATGGCTACACCTTC
TRBD1	TRBV12-3/TRBV12-4	many	TRBJ2-1	CASRQGQSSYNEQFF	TGTGCCAGCAGACAGGGACAGTCCTCCTACAATGAGCAGTTCTTC
TRBD2	TRBV28	many	TRBJ2-1	CASSFLLSGNSYEEQFF	TGTGCCAGCAGTTTTCTCCTTAGCGGGAACTCTTATGAGGAGCAGTTCTTC
TRBD1	TRBV5-1	.	TRBJ2-1	CASSLGQGALNEQFF	TGCGCCAGCAGCTTGGGACAGGGGGCGTTGAATGAGCAGTTCTTC
.	TRBV3-1	many	TRBJ2-3	CASSQRPIPSLASDTQYF	TGTGCCAGCAGCCAAAGACCGATCCCCAGTTTAGCCTCAGATACGCAGTATTTT
TRBD1	TRBV4-3	few	TRBJ2-4	CASSQERWSGQGARVIQYF	TGCGCCAGCAGCCAAGAGAGGTGGTCAGGACAGGGGGCGCGGGTCATTCAGTACTTC
TRBD1	TRBV7-9	few	TRBJ2-7	CASSSTGTANIYEQYF	TGTGCCAGCAGCTCCACCGGGACAGCAAACATCTACGAGCAGTACTTC
.	TRBV20-1	many	TRBJ2-7	CSARQRQAFSYEQYF	TGCAGTGCTAGACAAAGACAGGCCTTCTCCTACGAGCAGTACTTC
.	TRBV12-3/TRBV12-4	many	TRBJ2-2	CASSFGITGELFF	TGTGCCAGCAGTTTTGGGATCACCGGGGAGCTGTTTTTT
.	TRBV5-1	many	TRBJ1-1	CASSWSGLNTEAFF	TGCGCCAGCAGCTGGTCAGGGTTGAACACTGAAGCTTTCTTT
TRBD2	TRBV20-1	many	TRBJ2-1	CSARGTTLAAGGPMGGNEQFF	TGCAGTGCTAGAGGAACTACCCTAGCGGCGGGGGGGCCGATGGGTGGCAATGAGCAGTTCTTC
.	TRBV29-1	many	TRBJ1-2	CSGRGSHYGYTF	TGCAGCGGCAGGGGCTCGCACTATGGCTACACCTTC
.	TRBV7-2	many	TRBJ2-1	CASSLELVGNEQFF	TGTGCCAGCAGCTTAGAGCTGGTGGGGAATGAGCAGTTCTTC
.	TRBV29-1	many	TRBJ2-2	CSVAGPAQNANTGELFF	TGCAGCGTCGCCGGGCCAGCGCAAAACGCGAACACCGGGGAGCTGTTTTTT
TRBD2	TRBV15	few	TRBJ2-3	CATSRERWSYGLVGTDTQYF	TGTGCCACCAGCAGAGAGCGTTGGTCTTATGGACTAGTCGGCACAGATACGCAGTATTTT
TRBD2	TRBV4-1	many	TRBJ2-1	CASSQEGSSGRDWMDVVSYNEQFF	TGCGCCAGCAGCCAAGAAGGGTCTAGCGGGAGGGATTGGATGGATGTCGTCTCCTACAATGAGCAGTTCTTC
.	TRBV29-1	many	TRBJ2-2	CSVQTDTGELFF	TGCAGCGTCCAGACGGACACCGGGGAGCTGTTTTTT
.	TRBV7-6	.	TRBJ2-5	CASSLEWGQETQYF	TGTGCCAGCAGCTTAGAATGGGGACAAGAGACCCAGTACTTC
.	TRBV12-3/TRBV12-4	many	TRBJ2-7	CASSETYEQYF	TGTGCCAGCAGTGAGACCTACGAGCAGTACTTC
TRBD2	TRBV28	many	TRBJ2-3	CASSRLTSGSENTQYF	TGTGCCAGCAGTCGATTGACTAGCGGGAGTGAGAATACGCAGTATTTT
TRBD1	TRBV4-3	many	TRBJ2-7	CASSQGARQGSHEQYF	TGCGCCAGCAGCCAAGGAGCGCGACAGGGGAGCCACGAGCAGTACTTC
.	TRBV7-2	.	TRBJ2-5	CASSLAWGQETQYF	TGTGCCAGCAGCTTAGCATGGGGACAAGAGACCCAGTACTTC
TRBD2	TRBV7-8	many	TRBJ2-1	CASSLPRGLAGDSDEQFF	TGTGCCAGCAGCTTACCCCGGGGACTAGCGGGAGACAGCGATGAGCAGTTCTTC
.	TRBV7-2	many	TRBJ2-2	CASSHPESSGELFF	TGTGCCAGCAGCCACCCGGAAAGTTCCGGGGAGCTGTTTTTT